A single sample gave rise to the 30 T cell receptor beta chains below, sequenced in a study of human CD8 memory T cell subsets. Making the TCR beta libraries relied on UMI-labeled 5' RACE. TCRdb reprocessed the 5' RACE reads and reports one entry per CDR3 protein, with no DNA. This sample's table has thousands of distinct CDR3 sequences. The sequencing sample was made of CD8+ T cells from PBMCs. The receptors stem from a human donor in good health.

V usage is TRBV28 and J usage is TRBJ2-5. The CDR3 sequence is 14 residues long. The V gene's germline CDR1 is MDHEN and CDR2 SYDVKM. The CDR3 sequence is CASSFVGSGETQYF.

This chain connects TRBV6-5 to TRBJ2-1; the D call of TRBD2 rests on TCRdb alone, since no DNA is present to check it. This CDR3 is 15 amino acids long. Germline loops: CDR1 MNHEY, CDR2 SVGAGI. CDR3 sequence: CASSYPGTSGNEQFF.

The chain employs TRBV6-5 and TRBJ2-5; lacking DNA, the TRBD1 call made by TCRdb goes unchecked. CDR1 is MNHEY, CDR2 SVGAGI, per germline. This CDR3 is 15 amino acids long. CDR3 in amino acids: CASSYVTGAGETQYF.

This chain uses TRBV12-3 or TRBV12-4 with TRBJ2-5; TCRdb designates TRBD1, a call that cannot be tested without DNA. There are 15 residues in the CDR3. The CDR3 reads CASSRPGTGEETQYF.

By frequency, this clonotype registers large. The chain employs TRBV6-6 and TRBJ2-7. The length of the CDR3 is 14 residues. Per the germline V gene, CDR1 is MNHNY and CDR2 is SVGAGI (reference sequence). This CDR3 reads CASSLSAGVVEQYF.

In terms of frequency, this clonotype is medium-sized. This CDR3 reads CASSWRGSWDEQYF. The chain has TRBV27 and TRBJ2-7; TCRdb names TRBD1, which stays unverified in the absence of DNA. The V gene's germline CDR1 is MNHEY and CDR2 SMNVEV (reference sequence). CDR3 length equals 14 residues.

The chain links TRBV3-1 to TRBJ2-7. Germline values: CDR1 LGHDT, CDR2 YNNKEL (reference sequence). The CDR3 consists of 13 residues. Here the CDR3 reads CASTSARIHEQYF.

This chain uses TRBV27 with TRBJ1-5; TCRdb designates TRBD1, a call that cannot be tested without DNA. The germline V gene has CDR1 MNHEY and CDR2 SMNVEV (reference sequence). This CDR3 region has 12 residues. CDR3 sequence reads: CASRGGGQPQHF.

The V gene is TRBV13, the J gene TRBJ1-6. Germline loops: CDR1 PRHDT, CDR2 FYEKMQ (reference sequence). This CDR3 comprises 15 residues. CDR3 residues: CASSGYSEGHSPLHF.

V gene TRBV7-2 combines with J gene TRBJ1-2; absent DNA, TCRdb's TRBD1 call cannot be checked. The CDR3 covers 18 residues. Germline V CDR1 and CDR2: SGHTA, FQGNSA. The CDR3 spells CASSLRAGTGATNYGYTF.

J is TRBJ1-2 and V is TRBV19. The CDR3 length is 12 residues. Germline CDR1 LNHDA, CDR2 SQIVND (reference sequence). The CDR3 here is CASSQGTTGYTF.

This CDR3 reads CASSPGPSSIDTQYF. The rearrangement links TRBV6-1 to TRBJ2-3; the TCRdb call, TRBD1, lacks DNA for checking. Germline V gene data show CDR1 as MNHNS and CDR2 as SASEGT. The CDR3 covers 15 residues.

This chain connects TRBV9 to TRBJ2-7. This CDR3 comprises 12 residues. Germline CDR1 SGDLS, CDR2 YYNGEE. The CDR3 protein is CASSPDRGEQYF.

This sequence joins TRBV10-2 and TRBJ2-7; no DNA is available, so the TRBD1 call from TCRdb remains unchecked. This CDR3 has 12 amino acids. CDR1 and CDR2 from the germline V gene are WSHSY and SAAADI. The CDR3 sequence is CASRAGADEQYF.

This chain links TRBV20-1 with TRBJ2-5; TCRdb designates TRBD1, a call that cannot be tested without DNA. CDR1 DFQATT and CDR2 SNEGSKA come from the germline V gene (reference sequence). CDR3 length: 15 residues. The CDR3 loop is CSASPLRGHRETQYF.

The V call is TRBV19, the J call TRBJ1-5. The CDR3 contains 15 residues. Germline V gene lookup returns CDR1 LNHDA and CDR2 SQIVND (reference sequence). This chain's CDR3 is CASSPGLYSNQPQHF.

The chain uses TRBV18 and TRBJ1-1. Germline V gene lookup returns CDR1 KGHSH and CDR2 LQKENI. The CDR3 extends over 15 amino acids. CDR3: CASSPQVGENTEAFF.

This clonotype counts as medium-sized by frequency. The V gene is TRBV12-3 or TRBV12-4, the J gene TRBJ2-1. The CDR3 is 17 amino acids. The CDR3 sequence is CASNNFPRQQPNNEQFF.

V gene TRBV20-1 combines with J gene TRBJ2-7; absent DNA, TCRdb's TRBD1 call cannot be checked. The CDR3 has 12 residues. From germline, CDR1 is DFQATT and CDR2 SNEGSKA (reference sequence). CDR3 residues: CSAQGQNYEQYF.

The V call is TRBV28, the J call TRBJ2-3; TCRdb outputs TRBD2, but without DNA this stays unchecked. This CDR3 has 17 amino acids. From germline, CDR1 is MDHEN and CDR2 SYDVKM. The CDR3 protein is CASSEPFGTSEADTQYF.

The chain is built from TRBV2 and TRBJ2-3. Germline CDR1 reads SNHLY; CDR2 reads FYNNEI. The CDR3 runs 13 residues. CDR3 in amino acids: CASRKPYTDTQYF.

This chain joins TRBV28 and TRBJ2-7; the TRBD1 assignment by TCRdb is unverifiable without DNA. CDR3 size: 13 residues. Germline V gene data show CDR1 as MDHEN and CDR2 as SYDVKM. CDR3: CASTPPDRVEQYF.

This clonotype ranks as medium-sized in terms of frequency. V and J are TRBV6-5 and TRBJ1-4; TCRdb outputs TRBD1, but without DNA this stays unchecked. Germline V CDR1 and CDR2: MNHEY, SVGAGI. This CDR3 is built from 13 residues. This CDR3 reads CASSRQVNEKLFF.

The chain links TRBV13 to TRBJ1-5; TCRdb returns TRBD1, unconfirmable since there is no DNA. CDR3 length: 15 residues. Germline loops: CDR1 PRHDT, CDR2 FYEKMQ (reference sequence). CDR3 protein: CASSYHNSGNQPQHF.

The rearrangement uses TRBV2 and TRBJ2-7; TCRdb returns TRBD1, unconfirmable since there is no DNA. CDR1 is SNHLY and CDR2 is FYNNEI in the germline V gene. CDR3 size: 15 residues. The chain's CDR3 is CASSPPGQGVVKQYF.

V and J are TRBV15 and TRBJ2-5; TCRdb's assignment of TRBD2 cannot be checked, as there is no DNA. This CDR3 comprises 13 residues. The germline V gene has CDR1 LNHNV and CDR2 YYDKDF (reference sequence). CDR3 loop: CATSRDRRETQYF.

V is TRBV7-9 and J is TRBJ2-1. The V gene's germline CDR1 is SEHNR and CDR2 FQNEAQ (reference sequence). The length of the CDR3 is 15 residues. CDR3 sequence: CASSLAGESYNEQFF.

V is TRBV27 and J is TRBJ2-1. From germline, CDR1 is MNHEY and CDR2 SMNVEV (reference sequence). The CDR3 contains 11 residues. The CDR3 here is CASSHDNEQFF.

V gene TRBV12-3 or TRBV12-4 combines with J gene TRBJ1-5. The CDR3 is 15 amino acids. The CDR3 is CASSLGGQSNQPQHF.

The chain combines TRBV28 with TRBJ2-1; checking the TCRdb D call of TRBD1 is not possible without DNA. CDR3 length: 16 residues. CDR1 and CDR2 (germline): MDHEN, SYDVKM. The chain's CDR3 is CASSSLEVSSYNEQFF.